A selection of T cell receptor beta chains follows, all from one sample in a study of T cells in Graves' hyperthyroidism and ophthalmopathy. TCRdb itself ran the multiplex PCR reads through MiXCR, one entry per CDR3 protein. The sample consists of about 200,000 distinct CDR3 sequences, about a sixth of them appearing once. The sequencing input was blood. These receptors originate from a woman between 50 and 59 years old with Graves' hyperthyroidism. Each CDR3 is given with its conserved first and last residue. A D gene is named only where the DNA matches it firmly. Size is omitted from some rows. Given values are once, few, many or a class for expanded clones.

V: TRBV24-1; size: few; J: TRBJ1-5; D: -; DNA: TGTGCCACCAGTGATCCTCGGGACTCCTGGAATCAGCCCCAGCATTTT; CDR3: CATSDPRDSWNQPQHF
V: TRBV20-1; size: -; J: TRBJ1-2; D: -; DNA: TGCAGTGCTAGCGCTTCTATGGGGGCGCGGGGCTACACCTTC; CDR3: CSASASMGARGYTF
V: TRBV6-5; size: many; J: TRBJ2-7; D: TRBD1; DNA: TGTGCCAGCAGTTACCAACAGGGGTTCGACTACGAGCAGTACTTC; CDR3: CASSYQQGFDYEQYF
V: TRBV12-3/TRBV12-4; size: many; J: TRBJ2-1; D: TRBD2; DNA: TGTGCCAGCAGTCGGACTAGCGGGATTTCGGGAAATGAGCAGTTCTTC; CDR3: CASSRTSGISGNEQFF
V: TRBV30; size: many; J: TRBJ1-2; D: TRBD1; DNA: TGTGCCTGGAGGGACCAGGGGGACTATGGCTACACCTTC; CDR3: CAWRDQGDYGYTF
V: TRBV28; size: many; J: TRBJ2-7; D: -; DNA: TGTGCCAGCAGTTCCAAACCCTACGAGCAGTACTTC; CDR3: CASSSKPYEQYF
V: TRBV27; size: many; J: TRBJ1-2; D: TRBD1; DNA: TGTGCCAGCAAACGGACAGGGGTCAGCCGTGGCTACACCTTC; CDR3: CASKRTGVSRGYTF
V: TRBV27; size: many; J: TRBJ2-3; D: -; DNA: TGTGCCAGCAGTTTAGGTAGCGTGAGCACAGATACGCAGTATTTT; CDR3: CASSLGSVSTDTQYF
V: TRBV9; size: -; J: TRBJ2-1; D: TRBD2; DNA: TGTGCCAGCAGCGTCCCCGGGACTAGCGGGAGGGGATACAATGAGCAGTTCTTC; CDR3: CASSVPGTSGRGYNEQFF
V: TRBV20-1; size: -; J: TRBJ1-1; D: -; DNA: TGCAGTGCTAGAGGACCAGGGGCTGGCACTGAAGCTTTCTTT; CDR3: CSARGPGAGTEAFF
V: TRBV3-1; size: many; J: TRBJ1-1; D: TRBD1; DNA: TGTGCCAGCAGCCTTGGGACAGGGGGTTCCACTGAAGCTTTCTTT; CDR3: CASSLGTGGSTEAFF
V: TRBV5-8; size: -; J: TRBJ1-5; D: -; DNA: TGTGCCAGCAGCACCGGAGAGCCCCAGCATTTT; CDR3: CASSTGEPQHF
V: TRBV19; size: -; J: TRBJ2-1; D: TRBD2; DNA: TGTGCCAGTAACTCTCTAGGAGCGGGAGAGATCCACAATGAGCAGTTCTTC; CDR3: CASNSLGAGEIHNEQFF
V: TRBV5-1; size: many; J: TRBJ2-7; D: -; DNA: TGCGCCAGCAGTGGACATCTTTCCTACGAGCAGTACTTC; CDR3: CASSGHLSYEQYF
V: TRBV19; size: -; J: TRBJ1-1; D: -; DNA: TGTGCCAGTAGTATTCGGGGAGAGGGGAGTGAAGCTTTCTTT; CDR3: CASSIRGEGSEAFF
V: TRBV29-1; size: many; J: TRBJ1-1; D: -; DNA: TGCAGCGTAAGGGAGCAGGGCGCTGTGTCGAATATCTTT; CDR3: CSVREQGAVSNIF
V: TRBV20-1; size: -; J: TRBJ1-5; D: TRBD1; DNA: TGCAGTGCCCCGCGGACAGGGACCCATAGCAATCAGCCCCAGCATTTT; CDR3: CSAPRTGTHSNQPQHF
V: TRBV20-1; size: few; J: TRBJ2-1; D: TRBD1; DNA: TGCAGTGCTAGAGATACCGGGACAGCATCCTACGAGCAGTTCTTC; CDR3: CSARDTGTASYEQFF
V: TRBV19; size: -; J: TRBJ2-7; D: TRBD2; DNA: TGTGCCAGTTTTAGCGGGGAATCCTACAATGAGCAGTACTTC; CDR3: CASFSGESYNEQYF
V: TRBV2; size: many; J: TRBJ2-3; D: TRBD2; DNA: TGTGCCAGCAGTCGAGGACTAGCGGGAGGTTCAGATACGCAGTATTTT; CDR3: CASSRGLAGGSDTQYF
V: TRBV11-2; size: many; J: TRBJ2-1; D: -; DNA: TGTGCCAGCAGCTCAGAGCGGGTTATCTACAATGAGCAGTTCTTC; CDR3: CASSSERVIYNEQFF
V: TRBV20-1; size: many; J: TRBJ2-1; D: TRBD2; DNA: TGCAGTGCTAGAGAATATCTAGCGGGAGCTGACAATGAGCAGTTCTTC; CDR3: CSAREYLAGADNEQFF
V: TRBV15; size: many; J: TRBJ2-7; D: -; DNA: TGTGCCACCAGCAGGGGCCGAGGGGAGCAGTACTTC; CDR3: CATSRGRGEQYF
V: TRBV11-2; size: many; J: TRBJ2-7; D: TRBD1; DNA: TGTGCCAGCACCCGGACAGGGGCCTCCTACGAGCAGTACTTC; CDR3: CASTRTGASYEQYF
V: TRBV20-1; size: -; J: TRBJ2-1; D: -; DNA: TGCAGTGCTCAACACGGGAGCTCCTACAATGAGCAGTTCTTC; CDR3: CSAQHGSSYNEQFF
V: TRBV27; size: few; J: TRBJ1-5; D: -; DNA: TGTGCCAGCAGTTCGCTTGGGGGTCTAGGCAATCAGCCCCAGCATTTT; CDR3: CASSSLGGLGNQPQHF
V: TRBV6-1; size: -; J: TRBJ2-7; D: -; DNA: TGTGCCAGCAGTCAAAGCGGCTACGAGCAGTACTTC; CDR3: CASSQSGYEQYF
V: TRBV20-1; size: few; J: TRBJ2-1; D: TRBD2; DNA: TGCAGTGCTCCTCGACTAGCGGGAGGGCCGGAGGAGCAGTTCTTC; CDR3: CSAPRLAGGPEEQFF
V: TRBV5-1; size: few; J: TRBJ2-5; D: TRBD2; DNA: TGCGCCAGCAGCTACGGACTAGCGGGAAAAGAGACCCAGTACTTC; CDR3: CASSYGLAGKETQYF
V: TRBV28; size: many; J: TRBJ2-7; D: -; DNA: TGTGCCAGCAGTTTCAGGGTAGGCCACGAGCAGTACTTC; CDR3: CASSFRVGHEQYF
V: TRBV10-3; size: few; J: TRBJ2-7; D: TRBD2; DNA: TGTGCCATCAGCGACGGGACTAGCGACTCCTACGAGCAGTACTTC; CDR3: CAISDGTSDSYEQYF
V: TRBV6-1; size: many; J: TRBJ2-4; D: -; DNA: TGTGCCAGCAGCGCCAAAAACATTCAGTACTTC; CDR3: CASSAKNIQYF
V: TRBV19; size: -; J: TRBJ2-1; D: TRBD2; DNA: TGTGCCAGTAGTTTTGAGCCAGCGGGAGTCGTCGATGAGCAGTTCTTC; CDR3: CASSFEPAGVVDEQFF
V: TRBV5-4; size: few; J: TRBJ2-2; D: -; DNA: TGTGCCAGCAGCTTGTGGGGCAGCTCCGGGGAGCTGTTTTTT; CDR3: CASSLWGSSGELFF
V: TRBV18; size: -; J: TRBJ1-1; D: -; DNA: TGTGCCAGCTCACCCCAAGACACCACGAACACTGAAGCTTTCTTT; CDR3: CASSPQDTTNTEAFF
V: TRBV6-5; size: -; J: TRBJ1-1; D: TRBD1; DNA: TGTGCCAGCAGTTACACTGGACAGGCTGAAGCTTTCTTT; CDR3: CASSYTGQAEAFF
V: TRBV12-3/TRBV12-4; size: many; J: TRBJ2-3; D: -; DNA: TGTGCCAGCAGTTTCAGGGGCCAGAGCACAGATACGCAGTATTTT; CDR3: CASSFRGQSTDTQYF
V: TRBV6-6; size: many; J: TRBJ2-1; D: -; DNA: TGTGCCAGCAGTTACTCCAGGACCCCGCGAAAGTACAATGAGCAGTTCTTC; CDR3: CASSYSRTPRKYNEQFF
V: TRBV5-1; size: -; J: TRBJ2-5; D: TRBD1; DNA: TGCGCCAGCAGCATAACAGGGGACCAAGAGACCCAGTACTTC; CDR3: CASSITGDQETQYF
V: TRBV6-1; size: few; J: TRBJ1-1; D: TRBD1; DNA: TGTGCCAGCATCGGACAGGGAACGAGGAAGAACACTGAAGCTTTCTTT; CDR3: CASIGQGTRKNTEAFF
V: TRBV28; size: many; J: TRBJ2-1; D: -; DNA: TGTGCCAGCAGTTCGACATTAAGGGGGTACAATGAGCAGTTCTTC; CDR3: CASSSTLRGYNEQFF
V: TRBV28; size: many; J: TRBJ2-5; D: TRBD1; DNA: TGTGCCAGCAGTTTATCGGGGACAGGGGGCGCGGAGACCCAGTACTTC; CDR3: CASSLSGTGGAETQYF
V: TRBV10-1; size: once; J: TRBJ2-1; D: TRBD2; DNA: TGCGCCAGCAGTGAGCGGACTAGCGGGAGGACCAATGAGCAGTTCTTC; CDR3: CASSERTSGRTNEQFF
V: TRBV6-2/TRBV6-3; size: -; J: TRBJ1-2; D: -; DNA: TGTGCCAGCAGTGACCAACAGGGCTATTCTGGCTACACCTTC; CDR3: CASSDQQGYSGYTF
V: TRBV19; size: -; J: TRBJ1-2; D: -; DNA: TGTGCCAGTAGCGGGCGTTTTGGCTACACCTTC; CDR3: CASSGRFGYTF
V: TRBV15; size: many; J: TRBJ1-6; D: -; DNA: TGTGCCACCAGCAGAGATCCAACCTACGGGTCACCCCTCCACTTT; CDR3: CATSRDPTYGSPLHF
V: TRBV19; size: few; J: TRBJ1-5; D: TRBD1; DNA: TGTGCCAGTAGTGGCGGCAGGGGGCGGGGGGGGAGCAATCAGCCCCAGCATTTT; CDR3: CASSGGRGRGGSNQPQHF
V: TRBV6-2/TRBV6-3; size: -; J: TRBJ2-1; D: -; DNA: TGTGCCAGCAGTTACTCGTTCTACGACAATGAGCAGTTCTTC; CDR3: CASSYSFYDNEQFF
V: TRBV6-2/TRBV6-3; size: many; J: TRBJ2-1; D: -; DNA: TGTGCCAGCAGGACGCCGCCGGGGACCTACAATGAGCAGTTCTTC; CDR3: CASRTPPGTYNEQFF
V: TRBV7-3; size: many; J: TRBJ2-5; D: -; DNA: TGTGCCAGCAGCCAAGGACAATCCTATCCGGAGACCCAGTACTTC; CDR3: CASSQGQSYPETQYF
V: TRBV6-1; size: -; J: TRBJ1-2; D: -; DNA: TGTGCCAGCAGTGAATCCAGGGACGGGGGTGGCTACACCTTC; CDR3: CASSESRDGGGYTF
V: TRBV19; size: few; J: TRBJ2-1; D: TRBD2; DNA: TGTGCCAGTAGTAGCGTAGCGGGAGGATACAATGAGCAGTTCTTC; CDR3: CASSSVAGGYNEQFF
V: TRBV19; size: many; J: TRBJ1-2; D: -; DNA: TGTGCCAGCCACCGACGGATTGATAACTATGGCTACACCTTC; CDR3: CASHRRIDNYGYTF